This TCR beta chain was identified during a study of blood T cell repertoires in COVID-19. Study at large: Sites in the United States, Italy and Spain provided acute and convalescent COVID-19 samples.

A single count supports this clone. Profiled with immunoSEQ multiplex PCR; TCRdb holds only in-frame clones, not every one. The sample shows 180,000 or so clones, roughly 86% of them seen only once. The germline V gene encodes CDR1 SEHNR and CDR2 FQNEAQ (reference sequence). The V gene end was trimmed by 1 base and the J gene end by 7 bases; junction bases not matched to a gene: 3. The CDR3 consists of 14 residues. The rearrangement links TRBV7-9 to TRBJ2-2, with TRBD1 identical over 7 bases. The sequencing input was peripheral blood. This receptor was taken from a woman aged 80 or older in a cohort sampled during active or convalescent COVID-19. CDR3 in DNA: TGTGCCAGCAGCTTAGTGAGGGGGCACGGGGAGCTGTTTTTT. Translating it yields CASSLVRGHGELFF.